The 21 T cell receptor beta chains in this list originate from one sample, sequenced in a study of cytomegalovirus exposure and HLA in healthy donors. A multiplex PCR was run with 60 Vbeta primers and 13 Jbeta primers. Clones were read by immunoSEQ multiplex PCR, and TCRdb kept only the in-frame ones, dropping some. Among approximately 95,000 clones, around 73% were seen once, and the ten largest hold roughly 4%. The sequenced sample was PBMCs. The receptors here all came from a woman aged 40 to 50 in good health and CMV-seropositive.

This clone was recorded a few times. V usage is TRBV28 and J usage is TRBJ2-5, with 7 bases matching TRBD1. The end of the DNA fits TRBJ2-7 better, so the J call may be wrong. The CDR3 contains 17 residues. Germline CDR1 MDHEN, CDR2 SYDVKM. CDR3 residues: CASSRNDRVLPTYEQYF. The CDR3 DNA sequence: TGTGCCAGCAGCCGAAACGACAGGGTTCTTCCTACGTACGAGCAGTACTTC.

V is TRBV9 and J is TRBJ1-3; TRBD1 might be the D (5 bases). Trimming removed 2 bases from V and 1 base from J, with 16 bases in between. The CDR3 has 17 residues. Looked up from germline, CDR1 is SGDLS and CDR2 is YYNGEE. The CDR3 here is CASSVRGTGYSGNTIYF. DNA for the CDR3: TGTGCCAGCAGCGTGAGAGGTACAGGCTATTCTGGAAACACCATATATTTT.

The chain combines TRBV4-2 with TRBJ2-3; 11 bases line up with TRBD2. CDR1 and CDR2 (germline): LGHNA, YNFKEQ. CDR3 size: 17 residues. J was trimmed by 7 bases and V by 1 base; bases with no gene match: 10. The CDR3 sequence is CASSQAGTSGPLNTQYF. DNA of the CDR3: TGTGCCAGCAGCCAAGCCGGGACTAGCGGCCCCTTGAATACGCAGTATTTT.

This clone has only a few counts. This chain uses TRBV29-1 with TRBJ2-3; 7 positions match TRBD2. Trimming at V came to 1 base and at J to 0 bases, leaving 10 bases not matched to a gene. Per the germline V gene, CDR1 is SQVTM and CDR2 is ANQGSEA. CDR3 length equals 17 residues. The CDR3 nucleotides are TGCAGCGTTGAAGGGGGTTTGGGAGGGGTCAGCACAGATACGCAGTATTTT. Translation gives CSVEGGLGGVSTDTQYF.

The chain joins TRBV5-8 to TRBJ2-1, with no clear D. V was pared by 6 bases and J by 1 base, with 11 bases between. Germline lookup yields CDR1 SGHTS and CDR2 YDEGEE. This CDR3 is 14 amino acids long. The DNA for the CDR3 is TGTGCCAGCACCGGGTGGGTTTCCTACAATGAGCAGTTCTTC. Its translation: CASTGWVSYNEQFF.

V usage is TRBV15 and J usage is TRBJ2-2; tentatively, D is TRBD2 (6 bases). The CDR3 totals 16 residues. The V end was cut by 5 bases, the J end by 4 bases, with 17 bases between. Germline V gene lookup returns CDR1 LNHNV and CDR2 YYDKDF (reference sequence). The CDR3 spells CATSLLWDSLTGELFF. The CDR3 DNA reads as TGTGCCACCAGCCTACTTTGGGACTCCCTCACCGGGGAGCTGTTTTTT.

This clone appeared once. This chain connects TRBV5-6 to TRBJ1-4; D unresolved. CDR3 length: 17 residues. The germline V gene has CDR1 SGHDT and CDR2 YYEEEE. The germline V and J ends were trimmed by 4 bases and 0 bases, with 16 bases remaining between them. DNA of the CDR3: TGTGCCAGCAGCCGCGGGCTGGGAGTTGCAACTAATGAAAAACTGTTTTTT. This gives the protein CASSRGLGVATNEKLFF.

To note about this clone: Germline is not matched at one junction end, which may reflect a read error. The rearrangement links TRBV7-7 to TRBJ2-1, with D perhaps matching TRBD2 (5 bases). The CDR3 is made up of 16 amino acids. CDR1 SSHAT and CDR2 FNYEAQ come from the germline V gene (reference sequence). The CDR3 region is CASSLSSHVSYNEQFF. CDR3 bases: TGTGCTAGCAGCCTTTCTAGCCACGTCTCCTACAATGAGCAGTTCTTC.

This clone was recorded only once. The V gene is TRBV15, the J gene TRBJ2-3; 9 nucleotides align to TRBD2. Germline-derived CDR1 and CDR2 are LNHNV and YYDKDF (reference sequence). The CDR3 is 16 amino acids. The junction had 9 bases not matched to a gene; V was cut back by 1 base and J by 7 bases. The CDR3 sequence is CATSRATGTSMNTQYF. The CDR3 nucleotides are TGTGCCACCAGCAGAGCCACCGGGACTAGCATGAATACGCAGTATTTT.

The chain links TRBV2 to TRBJ1-1, with D possibly TRBD1 on 5 matching bases. The CDR3 runs 13 residues. V was shortened by 5 bases and J by 2 bases, with 9 bases between the two germline ends. CDR1 and CDR2 from the germline V gene are SNHLY and FYNNEI. CDR3 bases: TGTGCCAGCAGTTACGACAGAAACACTGAAGCTTTCTTT. Translating it yields CASSYDRNTEAFF.

The chain combines TRBV5-4 with TRBJ2-1; TRBD1 aligns across 7 bases. The CDR3 is 16 residues long. V shed 4 bases and J 6 bases; nucleotides not matched to a gene: 13. The germline V gene has CDR1 SGHNT and CDR2 YYREEE (reference sequence). The CDR3 DNA reads TGTGCCAGCAGCCCCTCCGGACAGGCCTCGGGCAATGAGCAGTTCTTC. Translating it yields CASSPSGQASGNEQFF.

This chain uses TRBV10-3 with TRBJ1-1; possible D gene TRBD1, 6 bases. CDR3 length equals 14 residues. V was trimmed by 3 bases and J by 3 bases, leaving 11 bases between them. Germline CDR1 reads ENHRY; CDR2 reads SYGVKD. In DNA form, the CDR3 reads TGTGCCATCAGTGACGGACAGTGGGACACTGAAGCTTTCTTT. It is translated as CAISDGQWDTEAFF.

The chain uses TRBV10-3 and TRBJ1-1, with 12 bases matching TRBD1. V lost 8 bases to trimming and J lost 0 bases; unmatched junction nucleotides: 19. Germline V lookup: CDR1 ENHRY, CDR2 SYGVKD. This CDR3 comprises 20 residues. The CDR3 protein is CAIASRDRGRIGNMNTEAFF. The CDR3 DNA reads as TGTGCCATCGCTTCCAGGGACAGGGGGCGAATTGGTAACATGAACACTGAAGCTTTCTTT.

The chain couples TRBV6-1 to TRBJ2-1; a weak D match, TRBD2 (5 bases). The germline V gene has CDR1 MNHNS and CDR2 SASEGT. The germline V and J ends were trimmed by 7 bases and 7 bases, with 17 bases remaining between them. The CDR3 runs 14 residues. The CDR3 protein is CASTSPTPGNEQFF. The CDR3 DNA sequence: TGTGCCAGCACTAGCCCCACCCCGGGGAATGAGCAGTTCTTC.

V usage is TRBV12-5 and J usage is TRBJ2-2; D is possibly TRBD1 (8 bases). Trimming removed 4 bases at V and 6 bases at J, with 12 bases between. Germline V CDR1 and CDR2: LGHNT, FRNRAP. The length of the CDR3 is 14 residues. CDR3 coding DNA: TGTGCTAGTGGTTGGACAGGGAGGGCCGGGGAGCTGTTTTTT. It codes for CASGWTGRAGELFF.

The chain carries TRBV10-3 and TRBJ2-1; 11 nucleotides agree with TRBD2. Germline V gives CDR1 ENHRY, CDR2 SYGVKD. The CDR3 consists of 16 residues. The V and J ends lost 4 bases and 7 bases, in that order; junction bases with no gene match: 9. The CDR3 loop is CAISVSGRAGINEQFF. CDR3 bases: TGTGCCATCAGTGTTAGCGGGAGGGCCGGGATAAATGAGCAGTTCTTC.

This clone was recorded only once. The V call is TRBV9, the J call TRBJ2-1; 11 nucleotides agree with TRBD2. The V gene's germline CDR1 is SGDLS and CDR2 YYNGEE. The CDR3 runs to 15 residues. Losses at the gene ends were 0 bases for V and 4 bases for J; bases not matched to a gene: 0. As DNA, the CDR3 is TGTGCCAGCAGCGTAGTAGCGGGAGGGTACAATGAGCAGTTCTTC. Protein: CASSVVAGGYNEQFF.

This chain's CDR3 is CASMGQNTEAFF. In DNA, the CDR3 is TGTGCCAGTATGGGACAGAACACTGAAGCTTTCTTT. The chain combines TRBV19 with TRBJ1-1, with a tentative D call TRBD1 (6 bases). The CDR3 runs to 12 residues. Deletions cut 7 bases from V and 1 base from J, with 7 bases between. CDR1 LNHDA and CDR2 SQIVND come from the germline V gene (reference sequence). The variable domain in full, with the rest retrieved from reference TRBV19 and TRBJ1-1, is DGGITQSPKYLFRKEGQNVTLSCEQNLNHDAMYWYRQDPGQGLRLIYYSQIVNDFQKGDIAEGYSVSREKKESFPLTVTSAQKNPTAFYLCASMGQNTEAFFGQGTRLTVV.

CDR3 sequence: CASSFPGLAGGGSTDTQYF. The DNA for the CDR3 is TGCGCCAGCAGCTTCCCGGGACTAGCGGGAGGTGGAAGCACAGATACGCAGTATTTT. The chain carries TRBV5-1 and TRBJ2-3, with 15 bases that match TRBD2. Germline CDR1 SGHRS, CDR2 YFSETQ. J gave up 0 bases and V 2 bases, and 7 bases lay outside the gene matches. The CDR3 spans 19 residues.

This rearrangement joins TRBV4-1 to TRBJ2-7; 10 bases line up with TRBD2. Germline values: CDR1 MGHRA, CDR2 YSYEKL. V was pared by 3 bases and J by 2 bases, with 4 bases of the junction left unmatched. The CDR3 runs 15 residues. The CDR3 DNA is TGCGCCAGCAGCCAGACTAGCGGGTTTGCCTACGAGCAGTACTTC. Its protein product is CASSQTSGFAYEQYF.

This rearrangement joins TRBV6-1 to TRBJ1-1; 7 positions agree with TRBD1. The CDR3 sequence is 15 residues long. The V and J ends lost 5 bases and 2 bases, in that order; junction bases with no gene match: 8. Germline V gives CDR1 MNHNS, CDR2 SASEGT. The CDR3 sequence is CASSLQGSDNTEAFF. The CDR3 DNA sequence: TGTGCCAGCAGTTTACAGGGGTCGGATAACACTGAAGCTTTCTTT.